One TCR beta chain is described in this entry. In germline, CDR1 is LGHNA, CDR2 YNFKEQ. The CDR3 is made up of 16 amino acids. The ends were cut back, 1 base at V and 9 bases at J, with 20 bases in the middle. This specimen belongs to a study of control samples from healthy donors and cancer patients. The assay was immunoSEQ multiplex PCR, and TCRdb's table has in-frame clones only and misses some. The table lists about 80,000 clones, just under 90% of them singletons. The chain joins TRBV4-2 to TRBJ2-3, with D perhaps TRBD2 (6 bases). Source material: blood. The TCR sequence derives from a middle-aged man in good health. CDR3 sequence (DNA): TGTGCCAGCAGCCAAGTGCCCCCCACGGGACTCCAAACGCAGTATTTT. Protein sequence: CASSQVPPTGLQTQYF.